This T cell receptor beta chain was recorded in a study of T cells in Graves' hyperthyroidism and ophthalmopathy. Study information: Sampling of peripheral blood happened at initial diagnosis, prior to any treatment.

A remark on this clonotype: As yet, its antigen is unknown. The junction differs from germline at one of its ends, possibly a read error.

Graves' hyperthyroidism was deemed stable absent ophthalmopathy progression within 18 months. The study enrolled patients aged 18 to 65 with newly diagnosed hyperthyroidism of under 2 months' duration. Study-wide points: Expanded thyroid clonotypes (above 0.001) were mostly also found in blood.

Amplified TCR beta CDR3 regions came from RNA transcripts. The study used the HTBI primer set for a first-round RT-PCR of the TCR CDR3. MiXCR, run by TCRdb on the multiplex PCR reads, gives a single entry per CDR3 protein. This table holds hundreds of thousands of distinct CDR3 sequences, roughly a third found once. The TCR sequence derives from a woman between 40 and 50 years old with Graves' hyperthyroidism. Sequencing input: blood.

CDR3 amino acids: CSVAKNTEAF. In DNA, the CDR3 is TGCAGCGTTGCGAAGAACACTGAAGCTTTC. V is TRBV29-1 and J is TRBJ2-6; no definite D call. CDR1 SQVTM and CDR2 ANQGSEA come from the germline V gene. The CDR3 loop spans 10 amino acids.